Detailed here is one T cell receptor (beta chain). This entry comes from a study of glioma-infiltrating T cells after dendritic cell vaccination. The germline CDR1 and CDR2 sequences are LNHDA and SQIVND (reference sequence). The junction had 10 bases not matched to a gene; V was cut back by 0 bases and J by 7 bases. CDR3 length: 16 residues. Using immunoSEQ multiplex PCR, the repertoire was profiled, and TCRdb retains in-frame clones only, with some absent. The sample contains more than 100,000 clones, 81% of which appear only once. The sequenced sample was blood, obtained before dendritic cell vaccination. The chain combines TRBV19 with TRBJ2-7; 9 nucleotides align to TRBD1. This sequence was found in a human donor with glioblastoma. CDR3 bases: TGTGCCAGTAGTATAGACGACAGGGGGAGTTCTGGGGAGCAGTACTTC. Protein: CASSIDDRGSSGEQYF.